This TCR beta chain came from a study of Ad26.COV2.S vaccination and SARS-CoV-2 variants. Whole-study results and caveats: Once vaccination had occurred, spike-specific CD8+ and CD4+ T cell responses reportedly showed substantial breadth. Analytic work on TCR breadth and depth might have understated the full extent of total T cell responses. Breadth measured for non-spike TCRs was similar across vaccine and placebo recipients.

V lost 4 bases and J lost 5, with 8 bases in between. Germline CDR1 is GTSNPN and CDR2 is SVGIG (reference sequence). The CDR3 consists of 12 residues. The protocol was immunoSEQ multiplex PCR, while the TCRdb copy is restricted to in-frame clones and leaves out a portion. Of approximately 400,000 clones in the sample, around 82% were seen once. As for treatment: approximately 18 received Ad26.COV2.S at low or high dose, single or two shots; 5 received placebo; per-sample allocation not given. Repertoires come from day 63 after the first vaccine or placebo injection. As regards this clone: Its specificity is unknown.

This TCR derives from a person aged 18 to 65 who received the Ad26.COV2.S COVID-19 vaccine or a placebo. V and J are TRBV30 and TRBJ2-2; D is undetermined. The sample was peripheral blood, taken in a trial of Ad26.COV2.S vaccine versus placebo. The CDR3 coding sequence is TGTGCCTGGATTCAGGAGACCGGGGAGCTGTTTTTT. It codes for CAWIQETGELFF.